The sequence of this TCR beta chain was determined in a study of blood T cells in healthy people across ages. Regarding the study as a whole: A strong correlation was seen between TCR beta diversity and naive T cell percentage.

A note on this clonotype: Antigen unknown.

This CDR3 has 12 amino acids. The germline V and J ends were trimmed by 6 bases and 12 bases, with 12 bases remaining between them. Using a J-beta primer mix together with a sample-barcoded 5' primer, a second PCR was run for roughly 6 to 11 cycles. Unique molecular identifiers of 12 random nucleotides labeled each cDNA. MiXCR, run by TCRdb on the 5' RACE reads, gives a single entry per CDR3 protein. The sample contains about 1.7 million distinct CDR3 sequences, 28% of which appear only once. The TCR sequence derives from a woman aged 25 to 39 in good health. The gene calls are TRBV12-3 or TRBV12-4 and TRBJ1-6, with D unclear. Material for sequencing was blood. The CDR3 sequence is CASSLLQGPLHF. The CDR3 nucleotides are TGTGCCAGCAGCCTTTTACAAGGACCCCTCCACTTT.